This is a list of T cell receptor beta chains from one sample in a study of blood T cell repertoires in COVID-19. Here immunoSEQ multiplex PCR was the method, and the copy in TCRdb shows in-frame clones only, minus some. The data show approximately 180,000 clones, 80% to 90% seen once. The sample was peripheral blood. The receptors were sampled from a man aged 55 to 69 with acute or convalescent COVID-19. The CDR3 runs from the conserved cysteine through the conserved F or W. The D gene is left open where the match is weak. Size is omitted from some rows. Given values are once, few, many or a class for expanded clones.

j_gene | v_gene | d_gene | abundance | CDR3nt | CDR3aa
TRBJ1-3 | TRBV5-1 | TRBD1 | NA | TGCGCCAGCAGCTCCACAGGGGGGGGAAACACCATATATTTT | CASSSTGGGNTIYF
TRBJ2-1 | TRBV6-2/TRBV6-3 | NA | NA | TGTGCCAGCAGTTACGGGCTAGCCCCCTACAATGAGCAGTTCTTC | CASSYGLAPYNEQFF
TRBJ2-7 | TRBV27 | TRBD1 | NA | TGTGCCAGCAGTTATTCGGACAGGGGCTACGAGCAGTACTTC | CASSYSDRGYEQYF
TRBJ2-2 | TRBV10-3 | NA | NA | TGTGCCATCAGTTCGACTACGAACACCGGGGAGCTGTTTTTT | CAISSTTNTGELFF
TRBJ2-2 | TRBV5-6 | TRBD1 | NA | TGTGCCAGCAGCTTGTGGACAGGGACTTTCGCCGGGGAGCTGTTTTTT | CASSLWTGTFAGELFF
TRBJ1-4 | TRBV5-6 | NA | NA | TGTGCCAGCAGCTTCGGCTCAGGGGAAAAACTGTTTTTT | CASSFGSGEKLFF
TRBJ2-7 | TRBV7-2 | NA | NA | TGTGCCAGCAGCTTCGGGACAATCGGGTACGAGCAGTACTTC | CASSFGTIGYEQYF
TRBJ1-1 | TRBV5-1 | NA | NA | TGCGCCAGCAGCTTGGCCCCCGGACACCTCATGAACACTGAAGCTTTCTTT | CASSLAPGHLMNTEAFF
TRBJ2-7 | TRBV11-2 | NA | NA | TGTGCCAGCAGCCGAGGGTACGAGCAGTACTTC | CASSRGYEQYF
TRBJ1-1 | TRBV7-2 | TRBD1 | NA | TGTGCCAGCAGCCGGGTTGCAACAGGGGAAACTGAAGCTTTCTTT | CASSRVATGETEAFF
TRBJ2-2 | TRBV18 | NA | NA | TGTGCCAGCTCCCCCAGTATCGGGGAGCTGTTTTTT | CASSPSIGELFF
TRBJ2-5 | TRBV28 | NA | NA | TGTGCCAGCAGTTTATGGAGCCAAGAGACCCAGTACTTC | CASSLWSQETQYF
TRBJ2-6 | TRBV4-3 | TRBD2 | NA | TGCGCCAGCAGCCAAGCCGCTGGGACTAGCGGTTCTGGGGCCAACGTCCTGACTTTC | CASSQAAGTSGSGANVLTF
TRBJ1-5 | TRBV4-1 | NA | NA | TGCGCCAGCACCCGGTTCCCCGAATGGGGACTGAGGCAGCCCCAGCATTTT | CASTRFPEWGLRQPQHF
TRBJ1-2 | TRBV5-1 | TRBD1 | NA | TGCGCCAGCAGCTCCAGGACAGGCGCGGGTGGCTACACCTTC | CASSSRTGAGGYTF
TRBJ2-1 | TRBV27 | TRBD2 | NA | TGTGCCAGCAGTTTATCCCTAGCGGGGAACACGGAGAAGTTCTTC | CASSLSLAGNTEKFF
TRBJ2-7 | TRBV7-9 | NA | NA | TGTGCCAGCAATAACAGGGACTACGAGCAGTACTTC | CASNNRDYEQYF
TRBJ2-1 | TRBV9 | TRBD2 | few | TGTGCCAGCAGCGTAGAGGAGCGGGAGGGCGGTGAGCAGTTCTTC | CASSVEEREGGEQFF
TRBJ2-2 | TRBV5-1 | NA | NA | TGCGCCAGCAGCTTCGGGGTCCTGAACACCGGGGAGCTGTTTTTT | CASSFGVLNTGELFF
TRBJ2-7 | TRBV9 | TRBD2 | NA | TGTGCCAGCACGCCAGGGACTAGCGTGTCCTACGAGCAGTACTTC | CASTPGTSVSYEQYF
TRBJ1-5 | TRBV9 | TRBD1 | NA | TGTGCCAGCAGCCCCACAGGGGTAAGCAATCAGCCCCAGCATTTT | CASSPTGVSNQPQHF
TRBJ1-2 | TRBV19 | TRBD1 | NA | TGTGCCAGCCGGGACAGGGAGCTTCCTAACTATGGCTACACCTTC | CASRDRELPNYGYTF